Presented here are 32 T cell receptor beta chains from one specimen sequenced in a study of beta chain features in type 1 diabetes. Sequencing targeted expressed TCRB transcripts, as all isolated RNA had been reverse transcribed. This table comes from immunoSEQ multiplex PCR, and its TCRdb copy is limited to in-frame clones, with some not included. The profile covers some 250,000 clones, with 25% to 30% appearing a single time and 3% to 4% taken by the ten largest. Sequences were obtained from central memory CD4+ T cells from blood. These TCRs come from a man aged 25-45 years in good health.

The chain has TRBV30 and TRBJ2-3; 10 bases are a match to TRBD2. J lost 7 bases, V lost 7 bases, and 8 bases had no gene match. CDR3 length: 13 residues. Looked up from germline, CDR1 is GTSNPN and CDR2 is SVGIG (reference sequence). CDR3 DNA: TGTGCCTCTTCCCTAGCGGGAGCAAATACGCAGTATTTT. It specifies CASSLAGANTQYF.

This clone was detected a few times. With only one base between it and a far larger clone, this is likely a read error. The chain is built from TRBV29-1 and TRBJ1-1, with a tentative D call TRBD1 (6 bases). CDR1 SQVTM and CDR2 ANQGSEA come from the germline V gene. The CDR3 loop spans 14 amino acids. CDR3 coding DNA: TGCATGATAGACAGGAGTGGTTCGAACACTGAAGCTTTCTTT. Residues: CMIDRSGSNTEAFF.

The chain combines TRBV7-9 with TRBJ1-1; D may be TRBD1 (5 bases). The CDR3 spans 11 residues. CDR1 SEHNR and CDR2 FQNEAQ come from the germline V gene (reference sequence). The germline V and J ends were trimmed by 5 bases and 5 bases, with 6 bases remaining between them. The CDR3 coding sequence is TGTGCCAGCAGCCGGGGGACTGAAGCTTTCTTT. As protein: CASSRGTEAFF.

The chain carries TRBV30 and TRBJ1-1; D not certain. Germline CDR1 and CDR2: GTSNPN and SVGIG (reference sequence). This CDR3 has 13 amino acids. The germline V and J ends were trimmed by 1 base and 0 bases, with 6 bases remaining between them. CDR3 sequence reads: CAWSGTVNTEAFF. CDR3 nucleotides: TGTGCCTGGAGTGGGACGGTGAACACTGAAGCTTTCTTT.

The chain combines TRBV28 with TRBJ1-2; a weak D match, TRBD1 (5 bases). Germline CDR1 reads MDHEN; CDR2 reads SYDVKM. This CDR3 is 15 amino acids long. V was pared by 6 bases and J by 5 bases, with 19 bases between. CDR3 sequence (DNA): TGTGCCAGCAGCTCCCCAACCGGGACTGCGTATGGCTACACCTTC. Residues: CASSSPTGTAYGYTF.

The gene calls are TRBV6-5 and TRBJ2-1; 8 bases are a match to TRBD2. The CDR3 loop spans 14 amino acids. The junction had 6 bases not matched to a gene; V was cut back by 2 bases and J by 9 bases. Germline V gene data show CDR1 as MNHEY and CDR2 as SVGAGI. This CDR3 reads CASSYGLAGFEQFF. The CDR3, as DNA: TGTGCCAGCAGTTACGGGTTAGCGGGGTTTGAGCAGTTCTTC.

The chain carries TRBV28 and TRBJ2-7, with D possibly being TRBD2 (6 bases). CDR1 is MDHEN, CDR2 SYDVKM, per germline. This CDR3 is built from 14 residues. The germline V and J ends were trimmed by 5 bases and 4 bases, with 15 bases remaining between them. CDR3 coding DNA: TGTGCCAGCAGTCCTCCTGGGACTCTATACGAGCAGTACTTC. As protein: CASSPPGTLYEQYF.

This rearrangement joins TRBV18 to TRBJ2-7; 8 bases are shared with TRBD1. This CDR3 has 14 amino acids. V lost 3 bases to trimming and J lost 5 bases; unmatched junction nucleotides: 6. Germline assignment: CDR1 KGHSH and CDR2 LQKENI. The CDR3 nucleotides read TGTGCCAGCTCACCCACAGGGGGTCCTAACGAGCAGTACTTC. Its translation: CASSPTGGPNEQYF.

This chain joins TRBV10-3 and TRBJ1-4; unclear D gene. The CDR3 runs to 11 residues. Looked up from germline, CDR1 is ENHRY and CDR2 is SYGVKD. V lost 8 bases and J lost 8, with 9 bases in between. The chain's CDR3 is CAIGGGEKLFF. CDR3 bases: TGTGCCATCGGCGGTGGAGAAAAACTGTTTTTT.

This clone was seen a handful of times. The rearrangement uses TRBV7-2 and TRBJ1-5; maybe TRBD1 (6 bases). With 4 bases removed from V and 4 bases from J, the gap between germline ends came to 14 bases. Germline CDR1 SGHTA, CDR2 FQGNSA. The CDR3 is 15 residues long. The chain's CDR3 is CASSSRTVSNQPQHF. In DNA, the CDR3 is TGTGCCAGCAGCTCTCGGACAGTTTCTAATCAGCCCCAGCATTTT.

This clone was counted between two and nine times. In nucleotides, the CDR3 is TGTGCCAGCAAAGGGGGACTAGCGGGAGCCTCTGGGGCCAACGTCCTGACTTTC. Protein sequence: CASKGGLAGASGANVLTF. This rearrangement joins TRBV2 to TRBJ2-6; 14 bases map to TRBD2. V dropped 7 bases and J dropped 0; count of bases not matched to a gene: 5. This CDR3 is built from 18 residues. Germline V gene sequence: CDR1 SNHLY, CDR2 FYNNEI.

This clone was observed many times. This chain links TRBV5-1 with TRBJ2-2; perhaps TRBD1 as D (6 bases). The ends were cut back, 1 base at V and 3 bases at J, with 10 bases in the middle. The germline V gene encodes CDR1 SGHRS and CDR2 YFSETQ. CDR3 size: 15 residues. CDR3 sequence (DNA): TGCGCCAGCAGCTTGAGGCCAGGGGACACCGGGGAGCTGTTTTTT. Its protein product is CASSLRPGDTGELFF.

This clone was found once. This chain uses TRBV5-1 with TRBJ2-3; 9 bases match TRBD2. The CDR3 covers 14 residues. Trimming removed 5 bases from V and 3 bases from J; junction bases left unmatched: 4. Germline CDR1 and CDR2: SGHRS and YFSETQ. The CDR3: CASSNSGGTDTQYF. CDR3 sequence (DNA): TGCGCCAGCAGTAATAGCGGGGGAACAGATACGCAGTATTTT.

The chain is built from TRBV7-9 and TRBJ1-4; D is possibly TRBD1 (6 bases). Germline loops: CDR1 SEHNR, CDR2 FQNEAQ (reference sequence). V gave up 5 bases and J gave up 4 bases, with 11 bases separating them. This CDR3 is 14 amino acids long. Written as DNA, the CDR3 is TGTGCCAGCAGCCGTACACAGGGTAATGAAAAACTGTTTTTT. Translation gives CASSRTQGNEKLFF.

This clone has only a few counts. As DNA, the CDR3 is TGTGCCAGCAGCCCTCAGGGCGGGGGCACAGATACGCAGTATTTT. It codes for CASSPQGGGTDTQYF. The chain links TRBV6-5 to TRBJ2-3; possibly TRBD2 for D (6 bases). This CDR3 is 15 amino acids long. Germline V CDR1 and CDR2: MNHEY, SVGAGI. V was clipped by 6 bases and J by 1 base, with 14 bases between them.

The sample holds a few counts of this clone. The chain is built from TRBV28 and TRBJ2-7, with 9 bases identical to TRBD2. This CDR3 is built from 16 residues. CDR1 and CDR2 from the germline V gene are MDHEN and SYDVKM. V shed 4 bases, J shed 8 bases, and the junction held 15 bases outside the gene matches. The CDR3 DNA follows: TGTGCCAGCAGTTCCCCTCGGCGAGCGGGAGGACGTAAGCAGTACTTC. It translates to CASSSPRRAGGRKQYF.

Points on this clone: A much larger clone is a single base away; this may be a read error. The J gene is TRBJ2-5, the V gene TRBV28; D not resolved. The V end lost 8 bases, the J end lost 1 base, and 8 bases lay between the germline ends. This CDR3 has 12 residues. Germline-derived CDR1 and CDR2 are MDHEN and SYDVKM. CDR3 loop: CASGSFQETQYF. DNA for the CDR3: TGTGCCAGCGGGTCATTCCAAGAGACCCAGTACTTC.

The chain has TRBV5-1 and TRBJ2-7, with TRBD1 matching over 9 bases. The CDR3 contains 15 residues. In germline, CDR1 is SGHRS, CDR2 YFSETQ. Trimming at V came to 0 bases and at J to 3 bases, leaving 4 bases not matched to a gene. CDR3 DNA sequence: TGCGCCAGCAGCTTGGGACCGGGACAGGGCTACGAGCAGTACTTC. Translation: CASSLGPGQGYEQYF.

The J gene is TRBJ2-3, the V gene TRBV7-2, with 11 bases identical to TRBD1. V was clipped by 8 bases and J by 6 bases; unmatched bases: 16. The CDR3 sequence is 17 residues long. The germline V gene has CDR1 SGHTA and CDR2 FQGNSA. The CDR3 DNA is TGTGCCAGCGGACTCAAAGACCGGGACAGGGGGTTTGATACGCAGTATTTT. The encoded protein is CASGLKDRDRGFDTQYF.

A few counts support this clone. The J gene is TRBJ2-1, the V gene TRBV2, with D uncertain. The length of the CDR3 is 15 residues. The germline gives CDR1 SNHLY, CDR2 FYNNEI. V lost 7 bases and J lost 5, with 18 bases in between. Here the CDR3 reads CASKRLSQLNNEQFF. CDR3 DNA sequence: TGTGCCAGCAAACGACTTTCACAACTTAACAATGAGCAGTTCTTC.

The V gene is TRBV23-1, the J gene TRBJ1-2, with TRBD1 matching 10 bases. TRBV23-1 is annotated as an ORF whose role is uncertain. The CDR3 runs to 14 residues. V trimming: 7 bases; J trimming: 4 bases; junction bases outside the gene matches: 6. CDR3 nucleotide sequence: TGCGCCAGCATCTCCGGGACAGGGGTCTATGGCTACACCTTC. Residues: CASISGTGVYGYTF.

This chain connects TRBV28 to TRBJ1-5; no firm D call. CDR3 length: 15 residues. V gave up 6 bases and J gave up 2 bases, with 14 bases separating them. The germline V gene has CDR1 MDHEN and CDR2 SYDVKM. The CDR3 nucleotides are TGTGCCAGCAGCCGTCGGGGATCGGGCAATCAGCCCCAGCATTTT. Its translation is CASSRRGSGNQPQHF.

This clone was counted between two and nine times. The chain couples TRBV19 to TRBJ1-1; D call uncertain. The CDR3 is 12 amino acids. Germline loops: CDR1 LNHDA, CDR2 SQIVND (reference sequence). The V end was cut by 6 bases, the J end by 5 bases, with 10 bases between. In DNA form, the CDR3 reads TGTGCCAGTAGAGAGTCAGGAACTGAAGCTTTCTTT. Amino acids: CASRESGTEAFF.

With respect to this clone: With a much larger clone just one base away, this may be a read error. The chain has TRBV2 and TRBJ1-2; TRBD1 agrees at 9 bases. The J segment lost 2 bases and the V segment lost 6 bases, leaving 4 bases of the junction unmatched. CDR3 length equals 14 residues. The V gene's germline CDR1 is SNHLY and CDR2 FYNNEI. CDR3 residues: CASRGTGLNYGYTF. For the CDR3, the DNA is TGTGCCAGCAGGGGGACAGGGTTAAACTATGGCTACACCTTC.

In DNA form, the CDR3 reads TGTGCCAGCAGCGTAGCTATGGGAGGCGAGCAGTACTTC. It is translated as CASSVAMGGEQYF. The chain links TRBV9 to TRBJ2-5, with a possible D match to TRBD2 (6 bases). The J call may be incorrect, as the DNA end agrees better with TRBJ2-7. The length of the CDR3 is 13 residues. CDR1 and CDR2 (germline): SGDLS, YYNGEE.

In this sample, this clone turned up many times. The same CDR3 arises from other DNA sequences in this sample as well. The V gene is TRBV29-1, the J gene TRBJ2-1, with D unresolved. CDR1 is SQVTM, CDR2 ANQGSEA, per germline. The V end was cut by 0 bases, the J end by 10 bases, with 7 bases between. The CDR3 covers 11 residues. The CDR3 bases are TGCAGCGTTGAAGATGTAGGCGAGCAGTTCTTC. Translated: CSVEDVGEQFF.

The rearrangement joins TRBV29-1 to TRBJ2-7; possible D gene TRBD2, 6 bases. Deletions cut 3 bases from V and 4 bases from J, with 16 bases between. The germline gives CDR1 SQVTM, CDR2 ANQGSEA. This CDR3 comprises 14 residues. CDR3 DNA: TGCAGCGTTGATGCGGGGAGTTTTGGTTACGAGCAGTACTTC. It specifies CSVDAGSFGYEQYF.

The V and J genes are TRBV9 and TRBJ2-7, with 11 bases identical to TRBD2. CDR1 is SGDLS and CDR2 is YYNGEE in the germline V gene. The CDR3 is 15 residues long. V lost 2 bases, J lost 4 bases, and 5 bases stayed unmatched. Here the CDR3 reads CASSVGTSGEYEQYF. In DNA, the CDR3 is TGTGCCAGCAGCGTGGGGACTAGCGGAGAGTACGAGCAGTACTTC.

This clone was seen at least ten times. The gene calls are TRBV9 and TRBJ2-3, with unresolved D. From germline, CDR1 is SGDLS and CDR2 YYNGEE. The CDR3 runs 13 residues. V was trimmed by 1 base and J by 1 base, leaving 4 bases between them. CDR3 in amino acids: CASSVLGTDTQYF. The CDR3, as DNA: TGTGCCAGCAGCGTATTGGGCACAGATACGCAGTATTTT.

The J gene is TRBJ2-3, the V gene TRBV5-1; 10 nucleotides align to TRBD2. CDR1 is SGHRS, CDR2 YFSETQ, per germline. The V and J ends lost 6 bases and 3 bases, in that order; junction bases with no gene match: 10. This CDR3 has 16 amino acids. DNA of the CDR3: TGCGCCAGCACCCGAGGAGCGGGGGGGCCTACAGATACGCAGTATTTT. Protein product: CASTRGAGGPTDTQYF.

This CDR3 reads CSVPAGGRETQYF. Here the CDR3 DNA reads TGCAGCGTTCCCGCCGGAGGCCGGGAGACCCAGTACTTC. The chain links TRBV29-1 to TRBJ2-5; D is possibly TRBD2 (5 bases). The CDR3 runs to 13 residues. V was pared by 5 bases and J by 5 bases, with 15 bases between. CDR1 and CDR2 from the germline V gene are SQVTM and ANQGSEA.

The V and J genes are TRBV7-7 and TRBJ2-2, with 9 nucleotides matching TRBD1. V was pared by 4 bases and J by 1 base, with 4 bases of the junction left unmatched. In germline, CDR1 is SSHAT, CDR2 FNYEAQ (reference sequence). This CDR3 contains 16 residues. As DNA, the CDR3 is TGTGCCAGCAGCTCCACAGGGGGCGAGAACACCGGGGAGCTGTTTTTT. Protein sequence: CASSSTGGENTGELFF.